This T cell receptor (beta chain) is drawn from a study of CD8 T cells in Susac syndrome. After extraction with the RNeasy kit, about 0.45 to 1 ug of the RNA was reverse transcribed using random hexamers. TCRdb independently ran MiXCR on the immunoSEQ multiplex PCR reads; one entry per CDR3 protein. Of under 550,000 distinct CDR3 sequences in the sample, approximately 85% were seen once. TCR beta from blood CD8+ and CD4+ T cells was sequenced. The germline V gene has CDR1 ENHRY and CDR2 SYGVKD. J was trimmed by 7 bases and V by 4 bases; bases with no gene match: 15. The CDR3 consists of 17 residues. This receptor was obtained from a human donor with multiple sclerosis. The sample was CD8+ T cells from PBMCs. The chain joins TRBV10-3 to TRBJ2-7; 11 bases agree with TRBD1. CDR3 coding DNA: TGTGCCATCAGTGTCTGGCCGGACAGGGGGCTAAGCGAGGAGCAGTACTTC. Protein: CAISVWPDRGLSEEQYF.